The 8 T cell receptor beta chains below come from one sample, sequenced in a study of blood T cell repertoires in COVID-19. Sequencing used immunoSEQ multiplex PCR; TCRdb keeps in-frame clones, though not all of them. There are some 460,000 clones in the sample; about nine tenths occur only once, and under 0.85% lies in the top ten. The sequencing sample was made of PBMCs or T cells enriched from blood (not recorded which). The receptor set was obtained from a woman aged 18-29 years who had recovered from COVID-19.

The V and J genes are TRBV19 and TRBJ2-7; TRBD2 might be the D (6 bases). The CDR3 sequence is 12 residues long. Germline V gene lookup returns CDR1 LNHDA and CDR2 SQIVND (reference sequence). V was cut by 10 bases and J by 3 bases, with 13 bases left in between. CDR3 protein: CATARGNYEQYF. CDR3 nucleotides: TGTGCCACCGCCCGGGGGAACTACGAGCAGTACTTC.

Only a few counts were recorded for this clone. The chain couples TRBV7-2 to TRBJ1-1; D is undetermined. The CDR3 spans 14 residues. Germline CDR1 SGHTA, CDR2 FQGNSA. V was pared by 6 bases and J by 3 bases, with 14 bases between. CDR3 in amino acids: CASRVRGVHTEAFF. The CDR3 bases are TGTGCCAGCAGGGTTCGGGGTGTACACACTGAAGCTTTCTTT.

In nucleotides, the CDR3 is TGTGCCAGCAGCCCCGATCCGGAGAATGAGCAGTTCTTC. As protein: CASSPDPENEQFF. The V gene is TRBV7-9, the J gene TRBJ2-1; D gene uncertain. The V end was cut by 5 bases, the J end by 7 bases, with 12 bases between. There are 13 residues in the CDR3. CDR1 and CDR2 (germline): SEHNR, FQNEAQ (reference sequence).

The V call is TRBV5-1, the J call TRBJ2-2; 7 nucleotides align to TRBD1. V shed 4 bases, J shed 6 bases, and the junction held 9 bases outside the gene matches. CDR1 SGHRS and CDR2 YFSETQ come from the germline V gene. This CDR3 region has 15 residues. CDR3 protein: CASSPGQSVPGELFF. The DNA for the CDR3 is TGCGCCAGCAGCCCGGGACAGTCCGTCCCCGGGGAGCTGTTTTTT.

The chain uses TRBV27 and TRBJ1-5; no definite D call. V was shortened by 2 bases and J by 3 bases, with 5 bases between the two germline ends. Germline V CDR1 and CDR2: MNHEY, SMNVEV (reference sequence). The CDR3 totals 13 residues. As DNA, the CDR3 is TGTGCCAGCAGTTTAGCGATCAATCAGCCCCAGCATTTT. It is translated as CASSLAINQPQHF.

This chain links TRBV7-2 with TRBJ1-3, with a weak D call TRBD1 (5 bases). CDR3 size: 13 residues. Trimming left V 5 bases short and J 3 bases short, with 8 bases between. Per germline, CDR1 SGHTA and CDR2 FQGNSA. The CDR3 DNA follows: TGTGCCAGCAGCCGGCAGGGTGGAAACACCATATATTTT. It specifies CASSRQGGNTIYF.

This chain joins TRBV9 and TRBJ2-1, with 7 positions matching TRBD2. This CDR3 has 16 residues. Germline V gene sequence: CDR1 SGDLS, CDR2 YYNGEE. V lost 4 bases and J lost 2; bases outside the gene matches: 9. The CDR3 region is CASSLTSYATYNEQFF. The CDR3, as DNA: TGTGCCAGCAGCTTGACTAGCTACGCCACCTACAATGAGCAGTTCTTC.

The chain couples TRBV7-9 to TRBJ2-5; the D is unclear. Germline V gene lookup returns CDR1 SEHNR and CDR2 FQNEAQ (reference sequence). The ends were cut back, 2 bases at V and 1 base at J, with 8 bases in the middle. The CDR3 covers 14 residues. CDR3 coding DNA: TGTGCCAGCAGCTTACGGGTGGGCCAAGAGACCCAGTACTTC. Translating it yields CASSLRVGQETQYF.